A selection of T cell receptor beta chains follows, all from one sample in a study of control samples from healthy donors and cancer patients. TCRdb keeps only in-frame clones here, not all; method: immunoSEQ multiplex PCR. This table has 100,000 to 150,000 clones, about 88% appearing once. The sequencing sample was made of blood. These receptors were obtained from a man younger than 35 in good health. CDR3s include the opening cysteine and the closing phenylalanine or tryptophan. The D gene is left open where the match is weak. Some rows have no size entry. The others give once, few or many, or a class for an expanded clone.

size	V	J	D	CDR3	DNA
-	TRBV15	TRBJ1-5	TRBD1	CATQKGQVGRPQHF	TGTGCCACTCAGAAAGGACAGGTAGGGAGGCCCCAGCATTTT
-	TRBV3-1/TRBV3-2	TRBJ2-7	TRBD2	CASSRWREGLYEQYF	TGTGCCAGCTCCCGCTGGCGGGAGGGCCTCTACGAGCAGTACTTC
-	TRBV28	TRBJ2-1	TRBD2	CASSPSGLAASYNEQFF	TGTGCCAGCAGCCCGTCGGGACTAGCAGCCTCCTACAATGAGCAGTTCTTC
-	TRBV4-1	TRBJ2-1	-	CASSQVGQRVYNEQFF	TGCGCCAGCAGCCAAGTTGGCCAGCGGGTATACAATGAGCAGTTCTTC
-	TRBV5-1	TRBJ2-2	TRBD2	CASSHRTSGIFFGELFF	TGCGCCAGCAGCCACCGGACTAGCGGGATTTTTTTCGGGGAGCTGTTTTTT
-	TRBV6-5	TRBJ1-2	TRBD1	CASSSASTGNYGYTF	TGTGCCAGCAGCTCCGCGTCGACAGGGAACTATGGCTACACCTTC
-	TRBV7-9	TRBJ2-3	TRBD2	CASSSGLYTQYF	TGTGCCAGCAGCTCGGGACTATATACGCAGTATTTT
-	TRBV3-1/TRBV3-2	TRBJ2-7	TRBD1	CASRLGQGYEQYF	TGTGCCAGCAGACTCGGACAGGGCTACGAGCAGTACTTC
-	TRBV6-4	TRBJ1-3	-	CASTAQGKGNTIYF	TGTGCCAGCACTGCACAGGGAAAAGGAAACACCATATATTTT
-	TRBV5-1	TRBJ2-1	TRBD2	CASSPAGGSYNEQFF	TGCGCCAGCAGTCCGGCGGGAGGGTCCTACAATGAGCAGTTCTTC
-	TRBV9	TRBJ2-3	-	CASSAQTPGVADTQYF	TGTGCCAGCAGCGCCCAGACCCCAGGGGTCGCAGATACGCAGTATTTT
-	TRBV5-1	TRBJ2-7	-	CASSPVPGGRFDEQYF	TGCGCCAGCAGCCCAGTTCCCGGGGGCCGTTTCGACGAGCAGTACTTC
-	TRBV6-6	TRBJ2-2	-	CASTSQGIGGELFF	TGTGCCAGCACCTCTCAGGGGATCGGCGGGGAGCTGTTTTTT
-	TRBV30	TRBJ1-5	TRBD1	CAWTRDRSNQPQHF	TGTGCCTGGACGCGGGACAGGAGCAATCAGCCCCAGCATTTT
-	TRBV29-1	TRBJ2-7	-	CSVETRGPEQYF	TGCAGCGTAGAGACCCGAGGGCCCGAGCAGTACTTC
-	TRBV6-2/TRBV6-3	TRBJ2-5	TRBD2	CASSLGLAGVRETQYF	TGTGCCAGCAGCCTCGGACTAGCGGGAGTGCGTGAGACCCAGTACTTC
-	TRBV2	TRBJ2-1	TRBD2	CASRRVAGGLRNEQFF	TGTGCCAGCAGAAGAGTAGCGGGAGGGCTCCGCAATGAGCAGTTCTTC
-	TRBV9	TRBJ1-2	TRBD1	CASSPGTETTYTF	TGTGCCAGCAGCCCCGGGACAGAGACTACCTACACCTTC
-	TRBV5-4	TRBJ1-1	-	CASRPTDRMNTEAFF	TGTGCCAGCAGACCCACTGACAGAATGAACACTGAAGCTTTCTTT
-	TRBV24-1	TRBJ2-5	-	CATSDPTRGRDTQYF	TGTGCCACCAGTGACCCGACCAGAGGACGAGATACCCAGTACTTC
-	TRBV28	TRBJ1-6	-	CASRPHGAAYNSPLHF	TGTGCCAGCAGGCCCCACGGGGCAGCCTATAATTCACCCCTCCACTTT
-	TRBV18	TRBJ1-3	-	CASSPRETGNTIYF	TGTGCCAGCTCACCTCGGGAAACTGGAAACACCATATATTTT
-	TRBV28	TRBJ2-4	-	CASSLFVTAKNIQYF	TGTGCCAGCAGTTTATTCGTTACAGCCAAAAACATTCAGTACTTC
-	TRBV6-2/TRBV6-3	TRBJ1-1	-	CASSYARSSTEAFF	TGTGCCAGCAGTTACGCCAGGTCCAGCACTGAAGCTTTCTTT
-	TRBV11-2	TRBJ2-1	TRBD2	CASSVTSGRESYNEQFF	TGTGCCAGCAGCGTGACTAGCGGGAGGGAGTCCTACAATGAGCAGTTCTTC
-	TRBV7-8	TRBJ2-7	-	CASSLYRDGDEQYF	TGTGCCAGCAGCTTATACAGGGATGGCGACGAGCAGTACTTC
-	TRBV27	TRBJ2-5	-	CASSSPKAEETQYF	TGTGCCAGCAGTTCACCCAAAGCGGAGGAGACCCAGTACTTC
-	TRBV6-5	TRBJ1-6	TRBD1	CASSALTGGNSPLHF	TGTGCCAGCAGCGCCCTGACAGGGGGCAATTCACCCCTCCACTTT
-	TRBV20-1	TRBJ2-1	-	CSASGEQFF	TGCAGTGCTAGCGGAGAGCAGTTCTTC
-	TRBV10-2	TRBJ1-1	TRBD1	CASRTGWAEAFF	TGCGCCAGCAGGACAGGGTGGGCTGAAGCTTTCTTT
-	TRBV7-3	TRBJ2-2	-	CASSLVVGSGELFF	TGTGCCAGCAGCTTAGTTGTTGGGTCGGGGGAGCTGTTTTTT
-	TRBV12-3/TRBV12-4	TRBJ1-2	-	CASSYGLHYGYTF	TGTGCCAGCAGTTACGGCTTACATTATGGCTACACCTTC
-	TRBV5-1	TRBJ2-1	-	CASSPGQGSYNEQFF	TGCGCCAGCAGCCCGGGGCAGGGATCCTACAATGAGCAGTTCTTC
once	TRBV6-5	TRBJ1-1	-	CASSWLGGMNTEAFF	TGTGCCAGCAGTTGGTTGGGGGGTATGAACACTGAAGCTTTCTTT
-	TRBV11-2	TRBJ1-4	-	CASSLGSRPPKDEKLFF	TGTGCCAGCAGCTTAGGGAGTAGGCCGCCTAAAGATGAAAAACTGTTTTTT
-	TRBV7-9	TRBJ2-7	-	CASSLGIYYEQYF	TGTGCCAGCAGCTTAGGCATTTACTACGAGCAGTACTTC
-	TRBV5-1	TRBJ1-3	-	CASSLVARTISGNTIYF	TGCGCCAGCAGCTTGGTTGCCAGAACTATCTCTGGAAACACCATATATTTT
-	TRBV25-1	TRBJ2-7	-	CASSEYTREGEQYF	TGTGCCAGCAGTGAATATACCAGGGAAGGCGAGCAGTACTTC
once	TRBV7-2	TRBJ2-7	TRBD2	CASSLASTSGTYEQYF	TGTGCCAGCAGCTTAGCGTCGACTAGCGGGACGTACGAGCAGTACTTC
-	TRBV7-2	TRBJ1-2	TRBD1	CASSSGQNYGYTF	TGTGCCAGCAGCTCGGGACAGAACTATGGCTACACCTTC
-	TRBV6-1	TRBJ2-3	-	CASSETWDTQYF	TGTGCCAGCAGTGAAACATGGGATACGCAGTATTTT
few	TRBV6-5	TRBJ1-4	-	CASCRGTTSEKLFF	TGTGCCAGCTGCAGGGGCACTACGTCGGAAAAACTGTTTTTT
-	TRBV7-9	TRBJ1-2	-	CASSLGPGGYTF	TGTGCCAGCAGCTTGGGACCGGGGGGCTACACCTTC
-	TRBV3-1/TRBV3-2	TRBJ2-3	-	CASSQDPTGRSINTQYF	TGTGCCAGCAGCCAAGATCCGACGGGCCGAAGTATAAATACGCAGTATTTT
-	TRBV4-3	TRBJ1-2	-	CASSQVTGTQGGYTF	TGCGCCAGCAGCCAAGTTACCGGGACTCAAGGAGGCTACACCTTC
-	TRBV7-3	TRBJ1-6	-	CASSLFGSYNSPLHF	TGTGCCAGCAGCTTATTCGGCTCCTATAATTCACCCCTCCACTTT